This TCR beta chain was observed in a study of blood T cell repertoires in COVID-19. Unmatched junction bases numbered 1, after V lost 8 bases and J lost 3 bases. Germline CDR1 LNHDA, CDR2 SQIVND (reference sequence). The CDR3 runs to 13 residues. TCRdb keeps only in-frame clones here, not all; method: immunoSEQ multiplex PCR. The profile shows about 290,000 clones, 85% of them singletons. Points on this clone: This sample also contains other DNA sequences that code for the same CDR3.

The chain carries TRBV19 and TRBJ2-3, with TRBD2 matching over 11 bases. The receptor comes from a woman aged 50 to 65 with active or convalescent COVID-19. Sequenced input: peripheral blood. The CDR3: CASRTSGTDTQYF. The CDR3 DNA is TGTGCCAGTCGGACTAGCGGGACAGATACGCAGTATTTT.